This T cell receptor beta chain was found in a study of blood T cell repertoires in COVID-19. Measured with immunoSEQ multiplex PCR; TCRdb has only the in-frame clones, and not every one. This table holds 250,000 to 300,000 clones, approximately 85% found once. This clone was observed a handful of times. Germline values: CDR1 LNHDA, CDR2 SQIVND (reference sequence). With V trimmed by 5 bases and J by 0 bases, 6 bases remained unmatched. CDR3 size: 16 residues. Sequenced material: peripheral blood. V gene TRBV19 combines with J gene TRBJ1-5; 8 nucleotides align to TRBD1. The receptor was derived from a man over 45 with active or convalescent COVID-19. CDR3 sequence reads: CASSSGQGYSNQPQHF. The CDR3 coding sequence is TGTGCCAGTAGTTCAGGACAGGGTTATAGCAATCAGCCCCAGCATTTT.